Presented here are 19 T cell receptor beta chains from one specimen sequenced in a study of shared clonotypes between healthy human individuals. Assay used: immunoSEQ multiplex PCR; TCRdb lists only in-frame clones, some missing. The sample holds approximately 400,000 clones, approximately 96% seen once. The sequencing input was memory CD8+ T cells sorted from blood. This sample's subset: CD45RO+ cells pooled with CCR7-negative TemRA cells. The receptors were gathered from a man aged 25-45 years in good health.

CDR3 DNA sequence: TGTGCCAGCAGTATCCAGGGGTTTGGCCCCTACGAGCAGTACTTC. Protein sequence: CASSIQGFGPYEQYF. This rearrangement joins TRBV27 to TRBJ2-7; D possibly corresponds to TRBD1 (6 bases). Trimming took off 5 bases at V and 2 bases at J, with 16 bases between the two ends. Germline assignment: CDR1 MNHEY and CDR2 SMNVEV (reference sequence). This CDR3 contains 15 residues.

The chain combines TRBV7-2 with TRBJ1-1; D possibly corresponds to TRBD1 (5 bases). V was cut by 6 bases and J by 7 bases, with 18 bases left in between. The CDR3 is made up of 14 amino acids. Germline CDR1 and CDR2: SGHTA and FQGNSA. The CDR3 DNA reads TGTGCCAGCAGACAGGTGTTAGGGTACGATGAAGCTTTCTTT. This encodes CASRQVLGYDEAFF. Variable domain in full (rest from reference TRBV7-2 and TRBJ1-1): GAGVSQSPSNKVTEKGKDVELRCDPISGHTALYWYRQSLGQGLEFLIYFQGNSAPDKSGLPSDRFSAERTGGSVSTLTIQRTQQEDSAVYLCASRQVLGYDEAFFGQGTRLTVV.

This clone was recorded only once. The rearrangement links TRBV5-1 to TRBJ2-3, with TRBD2 matching over 7 bases. The V gene's germline CDR1 is SGHRS and CDR2 YFSETQ. This CDR3 has 16 residues. The V and J ends lost 4 bases and 3 bases, in that order; junction bases with no gene match: 11. The CDR3 is CASSAGTTSGTDTQYF. CDR3 bases: TGCGCCAGCAGCGCCGGGACTACAAGTGGTACAGATACGCAGTATTTT.

This chain joins TRBV28 and TRBJ2-1, with 11 positions matching TRBD2. The CDR3 has 17 amino acids. J was trimmed by 5 bases and V by 1 base; bases with no gene match: 7. The germline V gene encodes CDR1 MDHEN and CDR2 SYDVKM. CDR3: CASSLYSGRALNNEQFF. The CDR3 DNA sequence: TGTGCCAGCAGTTTATATAGCGGGAGGGCCCTCAACAATGAGCAGTTCTTC.

V is TRBV14 and J is TRBJ2-1, with 12 bases matching TRBD2. The trim removed 0 bases at V and 7 bases at J, leaving 13 bases unmatched. The V gene's germline CDR1 is SGHDN and CDR2 FVKESK. The length of the CDR3 is 19 residues. The CDR3 sequence is CASSQEIWGRGLAGNEQFF. CDR3 nucleotide sequence: TGTGCCAGCAGCCAAGAGATATGGGGGCGAGGACTAGCGGGGAATGAGCAGTTCTTC.

The V and J genes are TRBV12-5 and TRBJ1-1; 7 bases are a match to TRBD1. Germline values: CDR1 LGHNT, CDR2 FRNRAP. The CDR3 extends over 13 amino acids. Trimming cost V 5 bases and J 4 bases; bases outside gene matches: 4. The CDR3 region is CASGLSGGTEAFF. DNA for the CDR3: TGTGCTAGTGGTCTTTCAGGGGGCACTGAAGCTTTCTTT.

The V and J genes are TRBV5-4 and TRBJ1-2, with D perhaps TRBD1 (5 bases). CDR3 length: 15 amino acids. V was trimmed by 0 bases and J by 5 bases, leaving 14 bases between them. Germline CDR1 and CDR2: SGHNT and YYREEE (reference sequence). CDR3: CASSLGIGGEYGYTF. The CDR3 coding sequence is TGTGCCAGCAGCTTGGGGATTGGGGGAGAGTATGGCTACACCTTC.

This chain uses TRBV2 with TRBJ2-3; 9 bases align to TRBD2. This CDR3 contains 12 residues. The ends lost 5 bases at V and 14 bases at J; junction bases unmatched: 8. CDR1 is SNHLY, CDR2 FYNNEI, per germline. CDR3 DNA: TGTGCCAGCAGTCCTTCAGCGGGAGGACGGTATTTT. This sequence encodes CASSPSAGGRYF. The full variable domain, rest sourced from reference TRBV2 and TRBJ2-3, is EPEVTQTPSHQVTQMGQEVILRCVPISNHLYFYWYRQILGQKVEFLVSFYNNEISEKSEIFDDQFSVERPDGSNFTLKIRSTKLEDSAMYFCASSPSAGGRYFGPGTRLTVL.

CDR3: CASSPDRGVYNEQFF. CDR3 coding DNA: TGTGCCAGCAGTCCCGACAGGGGGGTCTATAATGAGCAGTTCTTC. The rearrangement joins TRBV6-5 to TRBJ2-1; 9 bases align to TRBD1. After removal of 5 bases from V and 7 bases from J, the junction contained 9 bases not matched to a gene. The CDR3 runs 15 residues. CDR1 and CDR2 from the germline V gene are MNHEY and SVGAGI.

The V gene is TRBV5-1, the J gene TRBJ2-3; no clear D gene. CDR1 SGHRS and CDR2 YFSETQ come from the germline V gene. The CDR3 loop spans 12 amino acids. Deletions cut 0 bases from V and 7 bases from J, with 6 bases between. As DNA, the CDR3 is TGCGCCAGCAGCTTGGAGGGCCATACGCAGTATTTT. It codes for CASSLEGHTQYF.

The chain joins TRBV5-1 to TRBJ2-3, with D possibly TRBD2 on 6 matching bases. The CDR3 is 14 amino acids. V was trimmed by 0 bases and J by 6 bases, leaving 11 bases between them. Germline-derived CDR1 and CDR2 are SGHRS and YFSETQ. The CDR3 region has the DNA TGCGCCAGCAGCTTGGCGGGAGAGGCGGATACGCAGTATTTT. It specifies CASSLAGEADTQYF.

This clone was recorded once. The chain employs TRBV30 and TRBJ2-7; 8 nucleotides line up with TRBD1. The V gene's germline CDR1 is GTSNPN and CDR2 SVGIG (reference sequence). This CDR3 is built from 15 residues. Trimming cost V 1 base and J 5 bases; bases outside gene matches: 10. The CDR3, as DNA: TGTGCCTGGAGTGCCCTCAACGACAGGGGCGACGAGCAGTACTTC. As protein: CAWSALNDRGDEQYF. Filled out from reference TRBV30 and TRBJ2-7, the complete variable domain reads SQTIHQWPATLVQPVGSPLSLECTVEGTSNPNLYWYRQAAGRGLQLLFYSVGIGQISSEVPQNLSASRPQDRQFILSSKKLLLSDSGFYLCAWSALNDRGDEQYFGPGTRLTVT.

The V and J genes are TRBV6-5 and TRBJ2-1; TRBD2 matches 9 bases. In germline, CDR1 is MNHEY, CDR2 SVGAGI. This CDR3 spans 14 amino acids. Trimming at V came to 8 bases and at J to 2 bases, leaving 4 bases not matched to a gene. The CDR3 DNA sequence: TGTGCCAGCCGAGCGGGAGGCCCCTACAATGAGCAGTTCTTC. Translation: CASRAGGPYNEQFF.

As concerns this clone: The same CDR3 is also encoded by other DNA sequences in this sample. The V call is TRBV28, the J call TRBJ2-1; 10 bases line up with TRBD2. V gave up 2 bases and J gave up 6 bases; unmatched junction bases: 1. Germline-derived CDR1 and CDR2 are MDHEN and SYDVKM. This CDR3 contains 14 residues. The CDR3 bases are TGTGCCAGCAGTTTACTAGCGGGAGCCAATGAGCAGTTCTTC. This encodes CASSLLAGANEQFF.

V is TRBV5-4 and J is TRBJ2-3, with 14 bases matching TRBD2. CDR3 length: 18 amino acids. Germline V gene data show CDR1 as SGHNT and CDR2 as YYREEE (reference sequence). V lost 2 bases, J lost 3 bases, and 8 bases stayed unmatched. CDR3: CASSLLLGTSGRTDTQYF. DNA of the CDR3: TGTGCCAGCAGCTTACTTCTCGGGACTAGCGGGAGAACAGATACGCAGTATTTT.

The rearrangement uses TRBV19 and TRBJ2-3, with 10 bases aligning to TRBD2. In germline, CDR1 is LNHDA, CDR2 SQIVND (reference sequence). Trimming cost V 1 base and J 0 bases; bases outside gene matches: 1. This CDR3 comprises 16 residues. The CDR3 spells CASSIGLAGSTDTQYF. For the CDR3, the DNA is TGTGCCAGTAGTATAGGACTAGCGGGCAGCACAGATACGCAGTATTTT.

The chain joins TRBV6-1 to TRBJ2-7; 9 bases align to TRBD1. Germline V gene lookup returns CDR1 MNHNS and CDR2 SASEGT. The CDR3 is 15 residues long. Unmatched junction bases numbered 10, after V lost 6 bases and J lost 4 bases. The CDR3 is CASSSTGTGWYEQYF. The CDR3 bases are TGTGCCAGCAGCTCTACCGGGACAGGGTGGTACGAGCAGTACTTC.

This chain uses TRBV18 with TRBJ1-1, with a possible D match to TRBD1 (6 bases). CDR3 length: 14 residues. Per the germline V gene, CDR1 is KGHSH and CDR2 is LQKENI. Trimming took 3 bases from V and 1 from J, leaving 9 bases between them. CDR3 loop: CASSPKTGNTEAFF. The CDR3 coding sequence is TGTGCCAGCTCACCCAAGACAGGGAACACTGAAGCTTTCTTT.

The rearrangement uses TRBV28 and TRBJ1-2; 7 bases are a match to TRBD1. The CDR3 spans 15 residues. V gave up 2 bases and J gave up 4 bases; unmatched junction bases: 7. Germline V CDR1 and CDR2: MDHEN, SYDVKM. CDR3 sequence reads: CASSLEGAVGYGYTF. The CDR3 DNA reads as TGTGCCAGCAGTTTAGAGGGGGCCGTCGGCTATGGCTACACCTTC.